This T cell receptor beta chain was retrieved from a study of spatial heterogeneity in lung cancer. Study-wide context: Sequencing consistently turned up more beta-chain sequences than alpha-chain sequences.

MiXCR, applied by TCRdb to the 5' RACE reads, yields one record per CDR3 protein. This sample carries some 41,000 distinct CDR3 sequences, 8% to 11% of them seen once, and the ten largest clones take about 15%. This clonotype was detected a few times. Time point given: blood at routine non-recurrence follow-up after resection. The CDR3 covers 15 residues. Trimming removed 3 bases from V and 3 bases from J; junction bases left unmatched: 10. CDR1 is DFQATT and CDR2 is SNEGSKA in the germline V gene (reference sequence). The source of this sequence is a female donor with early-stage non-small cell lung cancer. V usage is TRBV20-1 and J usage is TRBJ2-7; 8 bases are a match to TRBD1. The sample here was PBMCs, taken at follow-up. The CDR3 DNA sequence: TGCAGTGCTAGTCTTTGGCCAGGGGGCTTCTACGAGCAGTACTTC. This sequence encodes CSASLWPGGFYEQYF.